Shown below are 30 T cell receptor beta chains from a single sample sequenced in a study of blood T cell repertoires in COVID-19. TCRdb's copy holds only in-frame clones and misses some; the assay was immunoSEQ multiplex PCR. The sample shows 250,000 to 300,000 clones, under 90% of them seen only once. Sequencing was carried out using peripheral blood. These receptors were obtained from a man aged 55 to 70 with acute or convalescent COVID-19.

V is TRBV7-3 and J is TRBJ2-1; 10 bases match TRBD1. The CDR3 has 15 amino acids. Germline V CDR1 and CDR2: SGHTA, FQGTGA. Unmatched junction bases numbered 6, after V lost 5 bases and J lost 5 bases. The DNA of the CDR3 is TGTGCCAGCAGCGAAAAGACAGGGGGCAACAATGAGCAGTTCTTC. Protein product: CASSEKTGGNNEQFF.

The sample holds one count of this clone. The chain couples TRBV11-2 to TRBJ2-7; 11 positions agree with TRBD1. The CDR3 has 16 residues. J gave up 3 bases and V 3 bases, and 7 bases lay outside the gene matches. CDR1 and CDR2 from the germline V gene are SGHAT and FQNNGV. The CDR3 DNA reads TGTGCCAGCAGCTTGCCCGGGACAGGGGGGTTCTACGAGCAGTACTTC. This encodes CASSLPGTGGFYEQYF.

This sequence joins TRBV7-2 and TRBJ1-6; D not resolved. V dropped 1 base and J dropped 0 bases, with 7 bases sitting between them. The CDR3 contains 16 residues. Germline V CDR1 and CDR2: SGHTA, FQGNSA. The CDR3 here is CASSLVGSSYNSPLHF. In DNA form, the CDR3 reads TGTGCCAGCAGCTTAGTGGGGAGCTCCTATAATTCACCCCTCCACTTT.

The rearrangement uses TRBV11-2 and TRBJ2-3; 10 nucleotides match TRBD1. Germline assignment: CDR1 SGHAT and CDR2 FQNNGV. The CDR3 is made up of 16 amino acids. Trimming took 5 bases from V and 4 from J; bases not matched to a gene: 9. CDR3 in DNA: TGTGCCAGCAGCCCGCTGAGGGACAGGGGTGCAGATACGCAGTATTTT. This gives the protein CASSPLRDRGADTQYF.

V usage is TRBV24-1 and J usage is TRBJ2-3; 10 nucleotides agree with TRBD1. V lost 4 bases to trimming and J lost 6 bases; unmatched junction nucleotides: 6. This CDR3 spans 15 amino acids. Germline loops: CDR1 KGHDR, CDR2 SFDVKD. CDR3 coding DNA: TGTGCCACCAGTGAAGGGACAGGGGATAAGGATACGCAGTATTTT. Its translation: CATSEGTGDKDTQYF.

This clone was recorded once. This rearrangement joins TRBV7-8 to TRBJ1-1; 7 nucleotides align to TRBD1. The CDR3 spans 16 residues. V dropped 3 bases and J dropped 3; count of bases not matched to a gene: 10. Per the germline V gene, CDR1 is SGHVS and CDR2 is FQNEAQ. CDR3 DNA: TGTGCCAGCAGCTTTCAGGGGGGAGCCCCCCACACTGAAGCTTTCTTT. Its protein is CASSFQGGAPHTEAFF.

The rearrangement joins TRBV5-1 to TRBJ1-2; 8 bases are a match to TRBD1. The CDR3 consists of 16 residues. Per germline, CDR1 SGHRS and CDR2 YFSETQ. V trimming: 0 bases; J trimming: 8 bases; junction bases outside the gene matches: 12. The CDR3 is CASSLGDRFYSRGYTF. The CDR3 region has the DNA TGCGCCAGCAGCTTGGGGGACAGGTTTTATTCGAGGGGCTACACCTTC.

The CDR3 here is CASSTRGYEQYF. The CDR3 region has the DNA TGTGCCAGCAGCACCAGGGGTTACGAGCAGTACTTC. This chain links TRBV7-6 with TRBJ2-7; TRBD1 is a possible D gene (6 bases). Trimming removed 5 bases at V and 4 bases at J, with 9 bases between. The germline V gene has CDR1 SGHVS and CDR2 FNYEAQ. The CDR3 is made up of 12 amino acids.

Remarks on this clone: The same CDR3 also results from other DNA sequences found in this sample. The gene calls are TRBV5-1 and TRBJ2-3; 9 nucleotides align to TRBD2. Germline V gene sequence: CDR1 SGHRS, CDR2 YFSETQ. The CDR3 consists of 16 residues. With V trimmed by 0 bases and J by 0 bases, 2 bases remained unmatched. CDR3: CASSLGGGASTDTQYF. The DNA of the CDR3 is TGCGCCAGCAGCTTGGGCGGGGGGGCCAGCACAGATACGCAGTATTTT.

This sequence joins TRBV28 and TRBJ2-1; maybe TRBD2 (5 bases). CDR3 length: 15 residues. V lost 3 bases to trimming and J lost 4 bases, with 13 bases between them. Germline V gives CDR1 MDHEN, CDR2 SYDVKM. CDR3 DNA sequence: TGTGCCAGCAGTTTGGCGGCCTCGGGGTACAATGAGCAGTTCTTC. It specifies CASSLAASGYNEQFF.

This chain connects TRBV2 to TRBJ1-1; D is uncertain. Germline values: CDR1 SNHLY, CDR2 FYNNEI. CDR3 length equals 13 residues. V was cut by 6 bases and J by 1 base, with 9 bases left in between. CDR3 bases: TGTGCCAGCAGGACTGAGGGGAACACTGAAGCTTTCTTT. Its translation: CASRTEGNTEAFF.

V and J are TRBV5-5 and TRBJ1-1; D not resolved. The CDR3 extends over 13 amino acids. V dropped 2 bases and J dropped 6 bases, with 11 bases sitting between them. Per germline, CDR1 SGHKS and CDR2 YYEKEE (reference sequence). As DNA, the CDR3 is TGTGCCAGCAGCTTCGGGAGGAGGGCTGAAGCTTTCTTT. Protein sequence: CASSFGRRAEAFF.

V and J are TRBV27 and TRBJ1-1, with TRBD1 matching over 10 bases. The germline V gene encodes CDR1 MNHEY and CDR2 SMNVEV (reference sequence). The CDR3 sequence is 18 residues long. V lost 3 bases, J lost 4 bases, and 14 bases stayed unmatched. As DNA, the CDR3 is TGTGCCAGCAGTTTCGGGATTGGGACAGGGGCAGGACTCACTGAAGCTTTCTTT. Its translation: CASSFGIGTGAGLTEAFF.

The V and J genes are TRBV20-1 and TRBJ1-5; 7 nucleotides match TRBD1. With V trimmed by 3 bases and J by 4 bases, 6 bases remained unmatched. Germline V gene data show CDR1 as DFQATT and CDR2 as SNEGSKA (reference sequence). CDR3 length equals 14 residues. CDR3 amino acids: CSASFPGGNQPQHF. The CDR3 DNA reads TGCAGTGCTAGTTTCCCAGGGGGTAATCAGCCCCAGCATTTT.

The chain is built from TRBV11-2 and TRBJ1-2, with D unresolved. V lost 5 bases and J 2 bases, leaving 15 bases between the germline ends. The CDR3 totals 15 residues. From germline, CDR1 is SGHAT and CDR2 FQNNGV. CDR3 amino acids: CASSPSPPGNYGYTF. The CDR3 region has the DNA TGTGCCAGCAGCCCCTCCCCCCCGGGGAACTATGGCTACACCTTC. The full variable domain, completed using reference TRBV11-2 and TRBJ1-2, is EAGVAQSPRYKIIEKRQSVAFWCNPISGHATLYWYQQILGQGPKLLIQFQNNGVVDDSQLPKDRFSAERLKGVDSTLKIQPAKLEDSAVYLCASSPSPPGNYGYTFGSGTRLTVV.

The chain has TRBV11-2 and TRBJ1-1, with 8 bases matching TRBD1. The V and J ends lost 1 base and 3 bases, in that order; junction bases with no gene match: 16. The CDR3 contains 19 residues. CDR1 is SGHAT, CDR2 FQNNGV, per germline. CDR3 region: CASSLGPWGGRGLYTEAFF. For the CDR3, the DNA is TGTGCCAGCAGCTTAGGGCCTTGGGGTGGCAGGGGGCTCTACACTGAAGCTTTCTTT.

This clone was seen once. J is TRBJ1-2 and V is TRBV18, with 10 positions matching TRBD1. This CDR3 has 18 residues. V lost 6 bases and J lost 6; bases outside the gene matches: 19. Germline-derived CDR1 and CDR2 are KGHSH and LQKENI. CDR3 sequence (DNA): TGTGCCAGCTCGCTGAATTTAGTCGACAGGGGGCGCATGGATGGCTACACCTTC. This translates into CASSLNLVDRGRMDGYTF.

Only one count was recorded for this clone. This sequence joins TRBV28 and TRBJ2-7, with 12 bases fitting TRBD2. This CDR3 has 13 amino acids. The junction had 6 bases not matched to a gene; V was cut back by 8 bases and J by 7 bases. Germline V gene data show CDR1 as MDHEN and CDR2 as SYDVKM. The CDR3 DNA sequence: TGTGCCAGCGGAACTAGCGGGAGGACGGAGCAGTACTTC. This gives the protein CASGTSGRTEQYF.

The chain links TRBV28 to TRBJ1-6; D is perhaps TRBD1 (6 bases). Trimming took off 7 bases at V and 10 bases at J, with 20 bases between the two ends. The CDR3 has 15 residues. Germline V gene data show CDR1 as MDHEN and CDR2 as SYDVKM. CDR3 coding DNA: TGTGCCAGCACCCACGCGGGGGGGGCGAGATCACCCCTCCACTTT. This translates into CASTHAGGARSPLHF.

This clone has more than one count but fewer than ten. The rearrangement uses TRBV5-1 and TRBJ1-1; possible D gene TRBD1, 6 bases. This CDR3 is 14 amino acids long. Germline values: CDR1 SGHRS, CDR2 YFSETQ. V lost 0 bases, J lost 4 bases, and 10 bases lay in between. The CDR3 protein is CASSLEQGRTEAFF. As DNA, the CDR3 is TGCGCCAGCAGCTTGGAACAGGGCCGCACTGAAGCTTTCTTT.

The chain joins TRBV28 to TRBJ1-2; 7 nucleotides match TRBD1. The CDR3 extends over 13 amino acids. CDR1 is MDHEN, CDR2 SYDVKM, per germline. The junction had 10 bases not matched to a gene; V was cut back by 7 bases and J by 8 bases. CDR3 region: CASTLGGRGGYTF. The CDR3 DNA reads as TGTGCCAGCACCCTAGGGGGCAGGGGCGGCTACACCTTC.

About this clone: Relative to the germline gene, one junction end is altered; a read error may explain this. Other DNA sequences in this sample translate to the same CDR3. This chain joins TRBV6-5 and TRBJ2-7; 8 bases align to TRBD1. Germline loops: CDR1 MNHEY, CDR2 SVGAGI. The CDR3 runs to 13 residues. The DNA for the CDR3 is TGTGCCAGCAGCCTGGACAGGGCCCACGAACAGTACTTC. Translation: CASSLDRAHEQYF.

The rearrangement uses TRBV4-2 and TRBJ2-7, with TRBD1 as a possible D gene (6 bases). Between the trimmed V and J ends, which lost 0 bases and 4 bases, there was a span of 7 bases. This CDR3 contains 13 residues. The V gene's germline CDR1 is LGHNA and CDR2 YNFKEQ. The CDR3 region has the DNA TGTGCCAGCAGCCAAGAGGGGGCGTACGAGCAGTACTTC. It codes for CASSQEGAYEQYF.

The chain carries TRBV2 and TRBJ2-5; 9 nucleotides line up with TRBD2. This CDR3 region has 16 residues. From germline, CDR1 is SNHLY and CDR2 FYNNEI. Unmatched junction bases numbered 9, after V lost 3 bases and J lost 4 bases. CDR3 in DNA: TGTGCCAGCAGTGATATTAGCGGGAGCTATGGAGAGACCCAGTACTTC. The encoded protein is CASSDISGSYGETQYF.

The chain couples TRBV3-1 (or the pseudogene TRBV3-2) to TRBJ2-7; TRBD1 agrees at 7 bases. Looked up from germline, CDR1 is LGHDT and CDR2 is YNNKEL (reference sequence). After removal of 6 bases from V and 3 bases from J, the junction contained 8 bases not matched to a gene. This CDR3 contains 14 residues. In DNA form, the CDR3 reads TGTGCCAGCAGACTGACAGGGAAAGGCTACGAGCAGTACTTC. Residues: CASRLTGKGYEQYF.

The rearrangement joins TRBV6-5 to TRBJ1-2; the D is unclear. The CDR3 is 15 residues long. V was shortened by 2 bases and J by 4 bases, with 14 bases between the two germline ends. The V gene's germline CDR1 is MNHEY and CDR2 SVGAGI. The CDR3 sequence is CASSYGFGSGYGYTF. The CDR3 DNA reads TGTGCCAGCAGTTACGGTTTCGGGAGTGGCTATGGCTACACCTTC.

V and J are TRBV30 and TRBJ2-7; TRBD2 aligns across 8 bases. Germline-derived CDR1 and CDR2 are GTSNPN and SVGIG (reference sequence). V dropped 0 bases and J dropped 6; count of bases not matched to a gene: 16. This CDR3 is 17 amino acids long. CDR3 protein: CAWSVEGWGLVTSEQYF. CDR3 DNA sequence: TGTGCCTGGAGTGTAGAGGGGTGGGGACTAGTGACGAGCGAGCAGTACTTC.

The J gene is TRBJ1-5, the V gene TRBV3-1 (or the pseudogene TRBV3-2), with TRBD1 identical over 7 bases. The CDR3 is made up of 17 amino acids. Germline V gene data show CDR1 as LGHDT and CDR2 as YNNKEL (reference sequence). The V and J ends lost 1 base and 4 bases, in that order; junction bases with no gene match: 10. CDR3 protein: CASSQGSLPGGNQPQHF. CDR3 DNA: TGTGCCAGCAGCCAAGGGTCGCTACCAGGGGGTAATCAGCCCCAGCATTTT.

This clone appeared once. The rearrangement links TRBV7-2 to TRBJ2-5; TRBD1 might be the D (6 bases). Germline CDR1 reads SGHTA; CDR2 reads FQGNSA. There are 15 residues in the CDR3. The V gene lost 7 bases and the J gene lost 1 base, with 16 bases spanning the gap. CDR3 sequence (DNA): TGTGCCAGCATCTCGGACAGACTAATCCAAGAGACCCAGTACTTC. Protein: CASISDRLIQETQYF.

The chain employs TRBV18 and TRBJ1-5, with 7 bases that match TRBD1. The V and J ends lost 6 bases and 1 base, in that order; junction bases with no gene match: 6. CDR3 length equals 15 residues. The V gene's germline CDR1 is KGHSH and CDR2 LQKENI. The CDR3 protein is CASSLSQGSNQPQHF. The CDR3 DNA sequence: TGTGCCAGCTCGCTATCACAGGGGAGCAATCAGCCCCAGCATTTT.